Following are 14 T cell receptor beta chains from one sample sequenced in a study of blood T cell repertoires in COVID-19. TCRdb keeps only in-frame clones here, not all; method: immunoSEQ multiplex PCR. Of 100,000 to 150,000 clones in the sample, more than 70% were seen once. The sample was peripheral blood. The source of these receptors is a man aged 50-59 years with acute or convalescent COVID-19.

V gene TRBV7-9 combines with J gene TRBJ2-7, with unresolved D. The V gene lost 2 bases and the J gene lost 3 bases, with 5 bases spanning the gap. Per germline, CDR1 SEHNR and CDR2 FQNEAQ (reference sequence). The CDR3 runs to 12 residues. The CDR3: CASSLTRYEQYF. CDR3 nucleotide sequence: TGTGCCAGCAGCTTAACTCGCTACGAGCAGTACTTC. Full variable domain (missing parts from reference TRBV7-9 and TRBJ2-7): DTGVSQNPRHKITKRGQNVTFRCDPISEHNRLYWYRQTLGQGPEFLTYFQNEAQLEKSRLLSDRFSAERPKGSFSTLEIQRTEQGDSAMYLCASSLTRYEQYFGPGTRLTVT.

This clone was seen once. The J gene is TRBJ2-3, the V gene TRBV29-1; TRBD1 matches at 10 bases. The V gene end was trimmed by 3 bases and the J gene end by 4 bases; junction bases not matched to a gene: 7. CDR3 length equals 15 residues. CDR1 and CDR2 from the germline V gene are SQVTM and ANQGSEA. The CDR3 sequence is CSVERDRGRADTQYF. The CDR3 DNA is TGCAGCGTTGAGAGGGACAGGGGCCGGGCAGATACGCAGTATTTT.

CDR3 bases: TGTGCCAGCAGTGAGGGCTATAGGGGTGGCTACACCTTC. It codes for CASSEGYRGGYTF. V and J are TRBV6-1 and TRBJ1-2, with a tentative D call TRBD1 (5 bases). CDR3 length: 13 residues. The V end was cut by 3 bases, the J end by 7 bases, with 12 bases between. CDR1 and CDR2 from the germline V gene are MNHNS and SASEGT.

V gene TRBV3-1 (or the pseudogene TRBV3-2) combines with J gene TRBJ1-5; 9 nucleotides match TRBD1. The CDR3 contains 15 residues. The germline V gene encodes CDR1 LGHDT and CDR2 YNNKEL (reference sequence). V was pared by 1 base and J by 11 bases, with 9 bases of the junction left unmatched. CDR3 sequence: CASSQAGTGPTAQHF. Written as DNA, the CDR3 is TGTGCCAGCAGCCAAGCCGGGACAGGGCCCACGGCCCAGCATTTT.

This chain uses TRBV5-1 with TRBJ1-4, with a possible D match to TRBD1 (5 bases). Germline CDR1 SGHRS, CDR2 YFSETQ. The CDR3 is 14 residues long. V was pared by 4 bases and J by 0 bases, with 7 bases between. Here the CDR3 reads CASSQTATNEKLFF. The DNA for the CDR3 is TGCGCCAGCAGCCAGACAGCAACTAATGAAAAACTGTTTTTT.

The chain links TRBV2 to TRBJ2-1, with 9 bases that match TRBD2. Trimming at V came to 1 base and at J to 6 bases, leaving 4 bases not matched to a gene. Germline lookup yields CDR1 SNHLY and CDR2 FYNNEI. The CDR3 is 15 amino acids. This CDR3 is CASSEGLAVLNEQFF. The CDR3 bases are TGTGCCAGCAGTGAAGGACTAGCGGTACTCAATGAGCAGTTCTTC.

This chain uses TRBV9 with TRBJ2-1; 8 nucleotides match TRBD2. Trimming took 10 bases from V and 4 from J; bases not matched to a gene: 13. Germline CDR1 and CDR2: SGDLS and YYNGEE. CDR3 length: 15 amino acids. CDR3 nucleotides: TGTGCCGGCGCCTCGTTACTAGCGGATTACAATGAGCAGTTCTTC. Translation: CAGASLLADYNEQFF.

This clone has ten or more counts. The V call is TRBV2, the J call TRBJ2-7; D is possibly TRBD1 (5 bases). Trimming stripped 7 bases from V and 1 base from J, with 8 bases between. CDR3 length: 12 residues. The germline CDR1 and CDR2 sequences are SNHLY and FYNNEI. CDR3 loop: CASTAGSYEQYF. The CDR3 DNA reads as TGTGCCAGCACCGCAGGGTCCTACGAGCAGTACTTC.

The J gene is TRBJ1-1, the V gene TRBV9; TRBD1 aligns across 10 bases. The ends lost 0 bases at V and 7 bases at J; junction bases unmatched: 3. In germline, CDR1 is SGDLS, CDR2 YYNGEE. The CDR3 loop spans 14 amino acids. CDR3 region: CASSVGRTGGEAFF. CDR3 nucleotides: TGTGCCAGCAGCGTAGGTAGGACAGGGGGTGAAGCTTTCTTT. Supplemented by reference TRBV9 and TRBJ1-1, the full variable domain reads DSGVTQTPKHLITATGQRVTLRCSPRSGDLSVYWYQQSLDQGLQFLIQYYNGEERAKGNILERFSAQQFPDLHSELNLSSLELGDSALYFCASSVGRTGGEAFFGQGTRLTVV.

This chain joins TRBV20-1 and TRBJ2-5; 7 nucleotides agree with TRBD2. In germline, CDR1 is DFQATT, CDR2 SNEGSKA (reference sequence). The V gene end was trimmed by 3 bases and the J gene end by 2 bases; junction bases not matched to a gene: 9. The CDR3 sequence is 15 residues long. CDR3 protein: CSASSQREDQETQYF. The CDR3 DNA sequence: TGCAGTGCTAGTTCCCAGCGGGAAGATCAAGAGACCCAGTACTTC.

The chain recombines TRBV10-1 with TRBJ2-1, with D possibly TRBD2 on 5 matching bases. The CDR3 runs to 16 residues. V lost 3 bases and J lost 3, with 15 bases in between. CDR1 and CDR2 from the germline V gene are WNHNN and SYGVQD (reference sequence). The DNA for the CDR3 is TGCGCCAGCAGTGAAAGCTTGGCGGGCAGCTACAATGAGCAGTTCTTC. It codes for CASSESLAGSYNEQFF.

The chain uses TRBV11-1 and TRBJ2-7; D is unresolved. V dropped 7 bases and J dropped 6 bases, with 10 bases sitting between them. This CDR3 spans 11 amino acids. Per germline, CDR1 SGHAT and CDR2 FQDESV (reference sequence). CDR3 in amino acids: CASIHIPEQYF. The DNA for the CDR3 is TGTGCCAGCATTCACATTCCCGAGCAGTACTTC.

The chain uses TRBV28 and TRBJ1-1; D is unresolved. Germline V lookup: CDR1 MDHEN, CDR2 SYDVKM. The CDR3 consists of 11 residues. V shed 6 bases and J shed 1 base, with 3 bases lying between them. The CDR3 DNA is TGTGCCAGCAGCGGGAACACTGAAGCTTTCTTT. Protein sequence: CASSGNTEAFF.

This rearrangement joins TRBV13 to TRBJ1-2, with 10 nucleotides matching TRBD1. The CDR3 length is 16 residues. The germline CDR1 and CDR2 sequences are PRHDT and FYEKMQ (reference sequence). Losses at the gene ends were 5 bases for V and 8 bases for J; bases not matched to a gene: 14. In nucleotides, the CDR3 is TGTGCCAGCAGCGCATCTTCGGACAGGGGGATGGGCGGCTACACCTTC. Its protein product is CASSASSDRGMGGYTF.